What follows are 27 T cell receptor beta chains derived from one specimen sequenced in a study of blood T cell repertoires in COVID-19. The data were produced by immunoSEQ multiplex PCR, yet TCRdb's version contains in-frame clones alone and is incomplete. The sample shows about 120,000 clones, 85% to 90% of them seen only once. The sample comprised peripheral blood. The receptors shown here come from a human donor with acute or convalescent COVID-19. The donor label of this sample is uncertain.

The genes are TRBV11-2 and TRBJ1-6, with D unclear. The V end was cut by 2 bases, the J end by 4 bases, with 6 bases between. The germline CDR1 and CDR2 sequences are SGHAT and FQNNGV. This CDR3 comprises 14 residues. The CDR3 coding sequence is TGTGCCAGCAGCTTACTAGGATATAATTCACCCCTCCACTTT. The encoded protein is CASSLLGYNSPLHF.

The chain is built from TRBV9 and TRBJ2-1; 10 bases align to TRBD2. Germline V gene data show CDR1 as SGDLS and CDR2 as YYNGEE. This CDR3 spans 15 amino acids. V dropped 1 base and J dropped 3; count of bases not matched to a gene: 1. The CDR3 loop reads CASSVLAGDYNEQFF. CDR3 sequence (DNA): TGTGCCAGCAGCGTACTAGCGGGGGACTACAATGAGCAGTTCTTC.

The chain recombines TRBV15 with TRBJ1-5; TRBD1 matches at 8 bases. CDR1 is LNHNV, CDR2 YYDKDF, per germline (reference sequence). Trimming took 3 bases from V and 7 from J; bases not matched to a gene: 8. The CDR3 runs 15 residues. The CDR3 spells CATSSEQGVRQPQHF. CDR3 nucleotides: TGTGCCACCAGCAGTGAACAGGGGGTTAGACAGCCCCAGCATTTT.

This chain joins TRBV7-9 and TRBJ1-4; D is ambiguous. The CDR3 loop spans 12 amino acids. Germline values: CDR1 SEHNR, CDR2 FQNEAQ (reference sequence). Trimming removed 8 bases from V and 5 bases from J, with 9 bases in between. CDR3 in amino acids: CASRQENEKLFF. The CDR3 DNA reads TGTGCCAGCCGGCAGGAAAATGAAAAACTGTTTTTT.

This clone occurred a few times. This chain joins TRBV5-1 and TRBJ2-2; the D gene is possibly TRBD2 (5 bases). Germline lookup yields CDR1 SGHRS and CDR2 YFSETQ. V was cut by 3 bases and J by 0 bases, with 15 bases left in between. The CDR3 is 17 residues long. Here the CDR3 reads CASSWTFAGPNTGELFF. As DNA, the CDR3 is TGCGCCAGCAGCTGGACCTTTGCGGGTCCGAACACCGGGGAGCTGTTTTTT.

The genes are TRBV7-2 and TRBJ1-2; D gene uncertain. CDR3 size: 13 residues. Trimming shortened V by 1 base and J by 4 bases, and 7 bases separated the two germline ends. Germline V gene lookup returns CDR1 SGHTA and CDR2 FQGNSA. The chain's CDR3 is CASSLGGLYGYTF. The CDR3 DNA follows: TGTGCCAGCAGCTTAGGAGGACTCTATGGCTACACCTTC.

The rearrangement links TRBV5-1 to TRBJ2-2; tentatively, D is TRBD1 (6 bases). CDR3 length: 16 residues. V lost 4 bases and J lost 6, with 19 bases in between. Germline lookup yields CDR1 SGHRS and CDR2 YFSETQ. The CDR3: CASSPVYREPSGELFF. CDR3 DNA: TGCGCCAGCAGCCCTGTGTACAGGGAGCCTTCCGGGGAGCTGTTTTTT.

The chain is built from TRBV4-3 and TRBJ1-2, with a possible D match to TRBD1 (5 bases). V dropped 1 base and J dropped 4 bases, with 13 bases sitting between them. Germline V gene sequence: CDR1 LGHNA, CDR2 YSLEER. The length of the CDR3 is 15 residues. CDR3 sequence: CASSQGGDRAYGYTF. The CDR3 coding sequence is TGCGCCAGCAGCCAAGGGGGGGATAGGGCCTATGGCTACACCTTC.

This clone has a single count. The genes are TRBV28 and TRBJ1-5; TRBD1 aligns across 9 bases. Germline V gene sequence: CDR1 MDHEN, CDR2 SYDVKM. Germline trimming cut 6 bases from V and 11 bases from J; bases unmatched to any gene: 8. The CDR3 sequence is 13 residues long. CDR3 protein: CASRPGTGPTQHF. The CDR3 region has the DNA TGTGCCAGCAGGCCCGGGACAGGGCCGACCCAGCATTTT.

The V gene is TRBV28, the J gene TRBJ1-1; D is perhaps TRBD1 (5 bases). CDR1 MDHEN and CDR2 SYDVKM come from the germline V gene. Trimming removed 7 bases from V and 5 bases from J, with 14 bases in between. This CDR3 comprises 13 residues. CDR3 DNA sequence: TGTGCCAGCATCCAGCGGGGGGTTACTGAAGCTTTCTTT. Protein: CASIQRGVTEAFF.

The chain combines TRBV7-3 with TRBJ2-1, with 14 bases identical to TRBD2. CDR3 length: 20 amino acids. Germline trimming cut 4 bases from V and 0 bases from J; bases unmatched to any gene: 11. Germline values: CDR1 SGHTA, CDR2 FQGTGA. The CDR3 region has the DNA TGTGCCAGCAGCTCAAAGGGACTAGCGGGAGAGGGGGGCTCCTACAATGAGCAGTTCTTC. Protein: CASSSKGLAGEGGSYNEQFF. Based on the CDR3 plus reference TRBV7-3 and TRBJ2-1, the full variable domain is GAGVSQTPSNKVTEKGKYVELRCDPISGHTALYWYRQSLGQGPEFLIYFQGTGAADDSGLPNDRFFAVRPEGSVSTLKIQRTERGDSAVYLCASSSKGLAGEGGSYNEQFFGPGTRLTVL.

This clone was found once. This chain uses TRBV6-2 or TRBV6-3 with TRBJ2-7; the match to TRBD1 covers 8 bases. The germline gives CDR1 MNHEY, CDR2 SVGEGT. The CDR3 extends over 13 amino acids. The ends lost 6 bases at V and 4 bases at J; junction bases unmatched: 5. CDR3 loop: CASSRTGFYEQYF. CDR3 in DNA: TGTGCCAGCAGCCGGACAGGGTTTTACGAGCAGTACTTC.

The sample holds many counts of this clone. CDR3 amino acids: CASNTGESQPQHF. The CDR3 nucleotides are TGTGCCAGCAACACAGGGGAGAGTCAGCCCCAGCATTTT. The chain couples TRBV2 to TRBJ1-5, with TRBD1 matching over 7 bases. This CDR3 is 13 amino acids long. CDR1 SNHLY and CDR2 FYNNEI come from the germline V gene. Trimming removed 7 bases from V and 6 bases from J; junction bases left unmatched: 6.

In DNA, the CDR3 is TGTGCCAGTAGTATAGGTCCGGGAAGAGGAGAGACCCAGTACTTC. It encodes CASSIGPGRGETQYF. The chain links TRBV19 to TRBJ2-5; possibly TRBD2 for D (5 bases). V dropped 1 base and J dropped 4 bases, with 13 bases sitting between them. This CDR3 is built from 15 residues. CDR1 is LNHDA and CDR2 is SQIVND in the germline V gene (reference sequence).

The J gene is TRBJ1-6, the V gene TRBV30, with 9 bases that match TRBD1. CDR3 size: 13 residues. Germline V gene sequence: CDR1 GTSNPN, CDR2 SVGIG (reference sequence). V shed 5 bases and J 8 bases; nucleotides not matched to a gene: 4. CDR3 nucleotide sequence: TGTGCCTGGGCGGGACAGGGTGATTCACCCCTCCACTTT. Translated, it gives CAWAGQGDSPLHF.

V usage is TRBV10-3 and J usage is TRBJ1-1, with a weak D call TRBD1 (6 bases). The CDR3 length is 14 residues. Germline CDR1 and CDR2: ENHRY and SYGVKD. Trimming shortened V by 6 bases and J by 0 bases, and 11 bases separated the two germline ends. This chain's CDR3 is CAIRSTGLNTEAFF. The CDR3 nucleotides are TGTGCCATCAGATCGACAGGCTTGAACACTGAAGCTTTCTTT.

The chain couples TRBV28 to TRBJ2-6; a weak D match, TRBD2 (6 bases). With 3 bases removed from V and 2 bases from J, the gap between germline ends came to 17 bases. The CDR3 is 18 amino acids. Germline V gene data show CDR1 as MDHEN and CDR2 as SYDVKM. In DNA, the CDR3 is TGTGCCAGCAGTTTGTGGGTGGCGGGAACTACTGGGGCCAACGTCCTGACTTTC. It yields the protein CASSLWVAGTTGANVLTF.

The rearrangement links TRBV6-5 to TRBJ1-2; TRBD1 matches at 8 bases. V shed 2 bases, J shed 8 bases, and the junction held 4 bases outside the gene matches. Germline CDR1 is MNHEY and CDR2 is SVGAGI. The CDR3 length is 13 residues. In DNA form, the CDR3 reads TGTGCCAGCAGTTACCCAGGGACAGGCGGCTACACCTTC. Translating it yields CASSYPGTGGYTF.

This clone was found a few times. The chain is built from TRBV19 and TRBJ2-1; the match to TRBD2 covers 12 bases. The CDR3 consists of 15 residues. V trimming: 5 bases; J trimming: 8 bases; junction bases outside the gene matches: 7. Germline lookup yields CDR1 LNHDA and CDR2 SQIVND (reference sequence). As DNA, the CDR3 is TGTGCCAGTAGTTCGACTAGCGGGAGTTACGATGAGCAGTTCTTC. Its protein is CASSSTSGSYDEQFF.

The CDR3 here is CASSLLFGSSGANVLTF. CDR3 DNA: TGTGCCAGCAGCTTACTATTCGGGAGCTCTGGGGCCAACGTCCTGACTTTC. The chain recombines TRBV7-8 with TRBJ2-6; D may be TRBD2 (6 bases). The CDR3 is 17 residues long. Trimming took off 2 bases at V and 0 bases at J, with 11 bases between the two ends. Germline V lookup: CDR1 SGHVS, CDR2 FQNEAQ. Variable domain in full (rest from reference TRBV7-8 and TRBJ2-6): GAGVSQSPRYKVAKRGQDVALRCDPISGHVSLFWYQQALGQGPEFLTYFQNEAQLDKSGLPSDRFFAERPEGSVSTLKIQRTQQEDSAVYLCASSLLFGSSGANVLTFGAGSRLTVL.

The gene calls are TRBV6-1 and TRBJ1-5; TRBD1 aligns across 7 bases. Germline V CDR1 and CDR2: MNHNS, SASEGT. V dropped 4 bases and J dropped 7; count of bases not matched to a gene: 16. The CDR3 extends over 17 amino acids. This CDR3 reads CASSGGRDSTPHQPQHF. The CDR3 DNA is TGTGCCAGCAGTGGAGGACGGGACAGCACCCCCCACCAGCCCCAGCATTTT.

The CDR3 region is CASSLIGGQPQHF. CDR3 DNA sequence: TGTGCCAGCAGTTTAATCGGGGGTCAGCCCCAGCATTTT. This chain uses TRBV28 with TRBJ1-5, with D maybe TRBD1 (5 bases). Trimming removed 2 bases from V and 6 bases from J, with 8 bases in between. There are 13 residues in the CDR3. From germline, CDR1 is MDHEN and CDR2 SYDVKM.

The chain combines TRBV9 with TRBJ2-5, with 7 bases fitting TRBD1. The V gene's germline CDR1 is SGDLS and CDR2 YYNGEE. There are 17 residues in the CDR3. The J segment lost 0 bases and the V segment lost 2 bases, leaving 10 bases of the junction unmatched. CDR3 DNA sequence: TGTGCCAGCAGCGTGTCAACGAAAACAGGGGACCAAGAGACCCAGTACTTC. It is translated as CASSVSTKTGDQETQYF.

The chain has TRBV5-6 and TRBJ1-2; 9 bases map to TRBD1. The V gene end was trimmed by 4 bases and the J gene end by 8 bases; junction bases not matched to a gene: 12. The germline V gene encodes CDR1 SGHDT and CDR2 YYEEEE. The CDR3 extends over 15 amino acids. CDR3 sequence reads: CASSPRPGTGLGYTF. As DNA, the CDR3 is TGTGCCAGCAGCCCCCGTCCCGGGACAGGGTTGGGCTACACCTTC.

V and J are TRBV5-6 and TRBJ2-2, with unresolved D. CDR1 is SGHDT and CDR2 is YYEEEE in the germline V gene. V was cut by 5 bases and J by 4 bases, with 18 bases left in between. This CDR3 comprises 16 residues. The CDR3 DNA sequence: TGTGCCAGCAGACCTCCGGGTCTCCAAGGCACCGGGGAGCTGTTTTTT. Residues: CASRPPGLQGTGELFF.

The CDR3, as DNA: TGTGCCAGCAGTCGATCCGGGACTAGCGTTCCCGGGGAGCTGTTTTTT. Its translation is CASSRSGTSVPGELFF. The V and J genes are TRBV6-6 and TRBJ2-2; 10 bases line up with TRBD2. V lost 5 bases, J lost 6 bases, and 9 bases stayed unmatched. Germline CDR1 is MNHNY and CDR2 is SVGAGI (reference sequence). The CDR3 is made up of 16 amino acids.

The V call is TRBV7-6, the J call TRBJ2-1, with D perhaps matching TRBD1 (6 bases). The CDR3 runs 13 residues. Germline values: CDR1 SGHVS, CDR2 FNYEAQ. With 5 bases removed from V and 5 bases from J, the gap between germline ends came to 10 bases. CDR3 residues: CASSRRQDNEQFF. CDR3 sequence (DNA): TGTGCCAGCAGCCGAAGACAGGACAATGAGCAGTTCTTC.